This TCR beta chain is from a study of brain T cells in children with intractable seizures. Germline CDR1 reads MGHRA; CDR2 reads YSYEKL. The CDR3 runs 16 residues. V lost 0 bases and J lost 10; bases outside the gene matches: 11. A remark on this clone: Its antigen is not identified.

Study outcomes and limitations: Viral specificity was inferred only from CDR3 similarity; HCMV serostatus was unknown. Pre- and post-surgery blood differed in depth, so pre-surgery absences may be undersampling.

Sequencing was limited to surgery cases with top T cell transcript signatures in brain tissue. Patients received at least one anti-epileptic drug before surgery. Some clones are missing from TCRdb's copy, which holds only in-frame ones; the method was immunoSEQ multiplex PCR. The sample shows 75,000 to 80,000 clones, just over 90% of them seen only once. This TCR came from a boy under two years old with tuberous sclerosis and intractable seizures. The input for sequencing was peripheral blood, taken at surgery. This rearrangement joins TRBV4-1 to TRBJ2-1; 8 bases are shared with TRBD2. The CDR3 DNA follows: TGCGCCAGCAGCCAAGATCATCCCGGGGGGGGTCGAGAGCAGTTCTTC. Encoded protein: CASSQDHPGGGREQFF.